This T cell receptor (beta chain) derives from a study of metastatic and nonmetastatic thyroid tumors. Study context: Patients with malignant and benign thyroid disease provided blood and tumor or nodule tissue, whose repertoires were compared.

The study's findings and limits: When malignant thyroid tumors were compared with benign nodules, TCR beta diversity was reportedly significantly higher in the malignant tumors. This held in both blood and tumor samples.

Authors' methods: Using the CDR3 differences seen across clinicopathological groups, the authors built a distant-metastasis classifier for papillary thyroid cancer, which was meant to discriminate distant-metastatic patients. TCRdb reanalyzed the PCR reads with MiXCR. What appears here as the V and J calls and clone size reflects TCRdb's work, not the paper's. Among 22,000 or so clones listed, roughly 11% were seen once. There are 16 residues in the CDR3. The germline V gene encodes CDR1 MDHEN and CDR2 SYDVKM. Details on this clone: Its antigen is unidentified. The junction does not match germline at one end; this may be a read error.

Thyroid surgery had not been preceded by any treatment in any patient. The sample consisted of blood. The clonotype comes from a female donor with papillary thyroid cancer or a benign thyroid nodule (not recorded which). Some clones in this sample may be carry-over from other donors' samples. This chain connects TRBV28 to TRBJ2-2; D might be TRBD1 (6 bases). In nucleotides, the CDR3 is TGTGCCAGCAGTTCCTCCGGGACAAGGGACACCGTGGAGCTGTTTTTT. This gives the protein CASSSSGTRDTVELFF.